Following are 21 T cell receptor beta chains from one sample sequenced in a study of early T cells in non-severe SARS-CoV-2 infection. TCRdb re-analysed the 5' RACE reads in MiXCR, keeping a single row per CDR3 protein. Of 100,000 to 130,000 distinct CDR3 sequences in the sample, over 10% were seen once. The sample taken for sequencing was whole blood. Source of these receptors: an adult who was a healthcare worker with PCR-confirmed SARS-CoV-2 infection or an uninfected control (not recorded which).

This clonotype showed up many times. The genes are TRBV30 and TRBJ2-3; possibly TRBD2 for D (6 bases). Germline V gives CDR1 GTSNPN, CDR2 SVGIG (reference sequence). Between the trimmed V and J ends, which lost 7 bases and 2 bases, there was a span of 19 bases. The CDR3 is 15 residues long. The CDR3 sequence is CAYIPGERVTDTQYF. The DNA of the CDR3 is TGTGCCTATATACCGGGGGAAAGGGTCACAGATACGCAGTATTTT.

This clonotype was seen repeatedly, ten times or more. The V and J genes are TRBV7-3 and TRBJ2-2, with D maybe TRBD1 (5 bases). Germline CDR1 SGHTA, CDR2 FQGTGA. The CDR3 runs 13 residues. V lost 4 bases, J lost 5 bases, and 8 bases lay in between. In nucleotides, the CDR3 is TGTGCCAGCAGCTCCCAGGGTACCGGGGAGCTGTTTTTT. Translation: CASSSQGTGELFF.

This clonotype has just a few counts. The chain recombines TRBV5-1 with TRBJ2-2, with 9 positions matching TRBD1. Germline V gives CDR1 SGHRS, CDR2 YFSETQ. The ends lost 2 bases at V and 4 bases at J; junction bases unmatched: 9. This CDR3 has 17 residues. As DNA, the CDR3 is TGCGCCAGCAGCTTAACTCGGACAGGGGCTATCACCGGGGAGCTGTTTTTT. Translation gives CASSLTRTGAITGELFF.

In this sample, this clonotype turned up a few times. This rearrangement joins TRBV2 to TRBJ2-5, with 11 bases lining up with TRBD2. Trimming cost V 6 bases and J 5 bases; bases outside gene matches: 11. The germline V gene encodes CDR1 SNHLY and CDR2 FYNNEI. There are 16 residues in the CDR3. This CDR3 is CASRTATSGVPETQYF. The CDR3 DNA is TGTGCCAGCAGGACAGCGACTAGCGGGGTGCCGGAGACCCAGTACTTC.

The chain employs TRBV5-5 and TRBJ1-1, with D possibly TRBD1 on 5 matching bases. Germline V gene lookup returns CDR1 SGHKS and CDR2 YYEKEE (reference sequence). Trimming pared 5 bases from V and 1 base from J, leaving 18 bases between. The CDR3 sequence is 16 residues long. The CDR3 is CASRPTGPAPNTEAFF. CDR3 nucleotides: TGTGCCAGCAGACCTACAGGACCCGCCCCGAACACTGAAGCTTTCTTT.

This clonotype was counted only a few times. This rearrangement joins TRBV19 to TRBJ2-1; 7 nucleotides align to TRBD1. The trim removed 3 bases at V and 7 bases at J, leaving 6 bases unmatched. The CDR3 has 14 amino acids. The germline V gene has CDR1 LNHDA and CDR2 SQIVND (reference sequence). This CDR3 reads CASSIVQGKNEQFF. The DNA for the CDR3 is TGTGCCAGTAGTATTGTACAGGGGAAGAATGAGCAGTTCTTC.

The chain joins TRBV7-4 to TRBJ1-4; D gene ambiguous. V was shortened by 7 bases and J by 0 bases, with 12 bases between the two germline ends. The CDR3 length is 15 residues. CDR1 is SGHVT, CDR2 SQSDAQ, per germline. This chain's CDR3 is CASTFRQPTNEKLFF. The CDR3 coding sequence is TGTGCCAGCACCTTCCGGCAACCAACTAATGAAAAACTGTTTTTT. The whole variable domain, remainder taken from reference TRBV7-4 and TRBJ1-4, is GAGVSQSPRYKVAKRGRDVALRCDSISGHVTLYWYRQTLGQGSEVLTYSQSDAQRDKSGRPSGRFSAERPERSVSTLKIQRTEQGDSAVYLCASTFRQPTNEKLFFGSGTQLSVL.

This clonotype was detected only a few times. The CDR3 here is CASTRGSYNEQFF. CDR3 coding DNA: TGTGCCAGCACGCGGGGCTCCTACAATGAGCAGTTCTTC. The chain recombines TRBV12-3 or TRBV12-4 with TRBJ2-1, with a weak D call TRBD2 (6 bases). This CDR3 comprises 13 residues. Trimming removed 7 bases at V and 0 bases at J, with 7 bases between.

The chain joins TRBV5-4 to TRBJ2-1; TRBD2 agrees at 11 bases. With V trimmed by 2 bases and J by 6 bases, 4 bases remained unmatched. From germline, CDR1 is SGHNT and CDR2 YYREEE (reference sequence). The CDR3 is 15 residues long. The CDR3 here is CASSFELAGGNEQFF. The DNA for the CDR3 is TGTGCCAGCAGCTTTGAGCTAGCGGGGGGCAATGAGCAGTTCTTC.

The V gene is TRBV20-1, the J gene TRBJ1-6; TRBD1 might be the D (6 bases). Germline CDR1 is DFQATT and CDR2 is SNEGSKA (reference sequence). The CDR3 is 13 amino acids. V dropped 6 bases and J dropped 11 bases, with 17 bases sitting between them. CDR3 nucleotides: TGCAGTGCAGGGCCAGGGGAAGGGACACCCCTCCACTTT. Amino acids: CSAGPGEGTPLHF.

There are many counts of this clonotype. V usage is TRBV7-8 and J usage is TRBJ2-1; unclear D gene. The V end lost 1 base, the J end lost 6 bases, and 4 bases lay between the germline ends. CDR1 and CDR2 from the germline V gene are SGHVS and FQNEAQ. The CDR3 spans 12 residues. The CDR3 loop reads CASSLGVNEQFF. The CDR3 DNA sequence: TGTGCCAGCAGCTTAGGGGTCAATGAGCAGTTCTTC.

This clonotype came up a few times. The chain uses TRBV12-3 or TRBV12-4 and TRBJ1-1; 7 nucleotides agree with TRBD1. This CDR3 region has 15 residues. Trimming took 1 base from V and 5 from J; bases not matched to a gene: 7. The CDR3, as DNA: TGTGCCAGCAGTTTAGACCCAGGGGGACGAACTGAAGCTTTCTTT. This codes for CASSLDPGGRTEAFF.

The chain recombines TRBV28 with TRBJ1-5; TRBD1 agrees at 7 bases. Germline CDR1 MDHEN, CDR2 SYDVKM. The CDR3 covers 13 residues. Germline trimming cut 1 base from V and 7 bases from J; bases unmatched to any gene: 1. The CDR3 sequence: CASSLYRGQPQHF. The CDR3 DNA follows: TGTGCCAGCAGTTTATACAGGGGCCAGCCCCAGCATTTT.

The chain recombines TRBV15 with TRBJ2-1, with D perhaps TRBD2 (5 bases). The CDR3 length is 15 residues. Deletions cut 1 base from V and 0 bases from J, with 7 bases between. Germline V gives CDR1 LNHNV, CDR2 YYDKDF (reference sequence). In nucleotides, the CDR3 is TGTGCCACCAGCAGAGCGAGGGTCTCCTACAATGAGCAGTTCTTC. Protein product: CATSRARVSYNEQFF. Complete variable domain (other parts from reference TRBV15 and TRBJ2-1): DAMVIQNPRYQVTQFGKPVTLSCSQTLNHNVMYWYQQKSSQAPKLLFHYYDKDFNNEADTPDNFQSRRPNTSFCFLDIRSPGLGDTAMYLCATSRARVSYNEQFFGPGTRLTVL.

The sample holds many counts of this clonotype. V and J are TRBV29-1 and TRBJ1-2; a weak D match, TRBD1 (6 bases). The CDR3 covers 12 residues. Germline V gene data show CDR1 as SQVTM and CDR2 as ANQGSEA. Trimming took off 6 bases at V and 6 bases at J, with 14 bases between the two ends. The CDR3 nucleotides read TGCAGCGTGGGGGCGAGGGGCGATGGCTACACCTTC. Translated, it gives CSVGARGDGYTF.

This clonotype was counted only a few times. This rearrangement joins TRBV28 to TRBJ1-1; D is uncertain. Trimming left V 6 bases short and J 2 bases short, with 4 bases between. The CDR3 runs 11 residues. Germline CDR1 and CDR2: MDHEN and SYDVKM. Here the CDR3 DNA reads TGTGCCAGCAGGGGAAACACTGAAGCTTTCTTT. Protein sequence: CASRGNTEAFF.

This clonotype was seen only a few times. The gene calls are TRBV27 and TRBJ2-2; D might be TRBD1 (6 bases). Germline loops: CDR1 MNHEY, CDR2 SMNVEV (reference sequence). The CDR3 extends over 14 amino acids. Trimming took off 2 bases at V and 6 bases at J, with 10 bases between the two ends. This chain's CDR3 is CASSLVTGPGELFF. CDR3 DNA sequence: TGTGCCAGCAGTTTAGTCACAGGGCCCGGGGAGCTGTTTTTT.

This clonotype was seen ten or more times. The V and J genes are TRBV11-2 and TRBJ2-1, with 12 bases lining up with TRBD2. With V trimmed by 5 bases and J by 6 bases, 5 bases remained unmatched. Germline CDR1 is SGHAT and CDR2 is FQNNGV. The CDR3 has 15 amino acids. CDR3 residues: CASSRTSGIPNEQFF. The CDR3 DNA is TGTGCCAGCAGCCGGACTAGCGGGATCCCCAATGAGCAGTTCTTC.

This chain links TRBV5-5 with TRBJ2-6; TRBD1 is a possible D gene (6 bases). V gave up 1 base and J gave up 6 bases, with 23 bases separating them. The CDR3 spans 19 residues. Germline V gene lookup returns CDR1 SGHKS and CDR2 YYEKEE (reference sequence). The CDR3 loop reads CASSLYPTGPAPVANVLTF. The CDR3 DNA reads TGTGCCAGCAGCTTGTATCCGACAGGCCCTGCTCCAGTGGCCAACGTCCTGACTTTC.

At least ten counts were recorded for this clonotype. This chain uses TRBV20-1 with TRBJ2-4; no clear D. CDR1 is DFQATT and CDR2 is SNEGSKA in the germline V gene (reference sequence). The V gene lost 2 bases and the J gene lost 7 bases, with 12 bases spanning the gap. This CDR3 contains 13 residues. This CDR3 is CSARPTQVNIQYF. The CDR3 DNA reads TGCAGTGCTAGACCGACCCAGGTCAACATTCAGTACTTC.

On this clonotype: One end of the junction does not line up with germline, which may come from a read error. The chain combines TRBV5-1 with TRBJ1-2; maybe TRBD1 (6 bases). This CDR3 comprises 17 residues. Germline V CDR1 and CDR2: SGHRS, YFSETQ. The chain's CDR3 is CASSYRPRQAANYGCTF. For the CDR3, the DNA is TGCGCCAGCAGCTACCGCCCCCGACAGGCCGCTAACTATGGCTGCACCTTC.